The sequence of this TCR beta chain was determined in a study of T cells in Graves' hyperthyroidism and ophthalmopathy (dated by TCRdb to between 2019 and 2020). With respect to the entire study: Peripheral blood samples were taken at initial diagnosis, before any treatment was given. To identify distinguishing TCR V-J signatures, a discovery cohort of roughly 100 patients was used, comprising 40 to 45 with Graves' ophthalmopathy and 57 with stable Graves' hyperthyroidism. Prospective prediction of ophthalmopathy was tested in an independent validation cohort consisting of 18 hyperthyroidism patients and approximately 16 patients who later progressed to ophthalmopathy. The 80 to 100 discovery patients were randomly divided into training and test sets at a 7:3 ratio. Thyroid tissue and blood T-cell repertoires from roughly six Graves' hyperthyroidism patients were also compared in the study. Once sampling was done, hyperthyroidism patients were given methimazole at a starting dose of 30 mg daily, whereas ophthalmopathy patients were given high-dose intravenous methylprednisolone. According to the paper, TCR Vbeta CDR3 sequencing was carried out on 120 to 150 peripheral blood samples, which came from under 50 ophthalmopathy, approximately 72 hyperthyroidism and 17 progressor patients.

The CDR3 covers 12 residues, taking in both the cysteine and the phenylalanine. Only the CDR3 portion is preserved as DNA: 36 bases, with reading frame beginning at the first base. The germline V gene sets CDR1 to ENHRY and CDR2 to SYGVKD. Broader findings and caveats from the paper: In cross-validation, a model built on a 13 V-J signature told ophthalmopathy apart from stable hyperthyroidism with approximately 90% sensitivity and about 81% specificity, and in testing the same model reached 80%/75%. Sample size was not statistically predetermined, and blinding of investigators to group allocation was not performed. In validation, progression to ophthalmopathy was predicted by the model with 65% to 71% sensitivity and under 85% specificity, a median of around 6.5 months before onset. Most expanded thyroid clonotypes (frequency above 0.001) were also found in blood, which suggests that blood repertoires may mirror thyroid immune responses.

TCR beta CDR3 regions were amplified from RNA transcripts. For the first round of RT-PCR on the TCR CDR3, the HTBI primer set was used together with the Qiagen OneStep RT-PCR kit. Libraries were constructed in a second round of multiplex PCR, after which size selection and purification were performed. The libraries were sequenced on an Illumina HiSeq2000 using paired-end 100 bp reads. As for the original processing: Raw data were processed with SOAPnuke, discarding reads with adapters, uncalled bases, mean Phred below 15, or no exact constant-primer or identifier match. COPE v1.2.5 was used to merge the high-quality paired reads, and each unique nucleotide sequence was defined as a clonotype. MiTCR v1.1 was used to align clonotypes to the IMGT TRBV, TRBD and TRBJ reference segments. The analysis was restricted to V-J combinations with a frequency above 0.0001, which together covered just over 99% of the repertoires. The TCS score was defined as the ratio of F50 (clonal expansion) to E x V (chaos), calculated using BLOSUM62-based TCRdist between CDR3 peptides within each V-J. Welch's t-statistics and random forest reduced roughly 500 V-J features to under 15, which were used in a naive Bayes classifier (R e1071). The similarity between thyroid and blood repertoires was quantified using the Morisita-Horn index. TCRdb's own reprocessing of the public reads used fastp at Q25 and MiXCR and kept productive beta chains. CDR3 protein sequences are deduplicated, and each keeps its most common genes and DNA. TCRdb, not the authors, supplied the V and J calls. A total of hundreds of thousands of distinct CDR3 sequences appear in this sample, roughly 40% of them only once. 7% to 10% of the sample rests with the top ten.

Stable Graves' hyperthyroidism was defined as no progression to ophthalmopathy during 18 months of follow-up. Hyperthyroidism patients were newly diagnosed, had a disease duration of under 2 months, and were aged 18 to 65 years. Patients with uncontrolled infections, other autoimmune diseases, pregnancy or lactation were excluded. Clinical symptoms, serum thyroxine and TRAb, thyroid ultrasound, and orbital computed tomography formed the basis for the diagnoses. PBMCs were isolated from approximately 10 ml of fresh peripheral blood by Ficoll-Paque density gradient centrifugation. Trizol reagent was used to extract total RNA, and RNA quality was then checked on an Agilent 2100 Bioanalyzer. On this clonotype: Its antigen is unknown. At one boundary the junction diverges from the germline segment, which might be a read error.

The rearranged chain carries TRBV10-3 and TRBJ2-3; a confident D gene designation cannot be given. The source of this sequence is a man between 18 and 29 years old with Graves' hyperthyroidism. Sequenced material: blood. The CDR3 protein is CASSYGSDTQYF. The DNA reads as follows: TGTGCCAGCAGTTACGGTTCCGATACGCAGTATTTT.